These T cell receptor beta chains were read from a single sample in a study of CD8 T cells in Susac syndrome. TCRdb recomputed calls from the immunoSEQ multiplex PCR reads with MiXCR, one row per CDR3 protein. The sample holds 160,000 or so distinct CDR3 sequences, about 90% seen once. Sequencing used CD4+ T cells from PBMCs. These receptors all come from a human donor in good health. Each CDR3 is given with its conserved first and last residue. The order of the fields is J gene, clone size, D gene, V gene, CDR3 DNA, CDR3 protein. D genes are given only for firm matches. Size tells how often a clone was seen (once, few, many) or the class of an expanded clone, and some rows leave it out.

TRBJ2-3 | - | - | TRBV10-3 | TGTGCCATCAGTGAGTCGACGGCAGATACGCAGTATTTT | CAISESTADTQYF
TRBJ1-6 | - | TRBD1 | TRBV7-2 | TGTGCCAGCAGCTGGACGACAGGGGCGAATTCACCCCTCCACTTT | CASSWTTGANSPLHF
TRBJ2-3 | - | TRBD2 | TRBV20-1 | TGCAGTGCTCCCCCCTCAAGCGGGGCGGCTGGAGATACGCAGTATTTT | CSAPPSSGAAGDTQYF
TRBJ2-2 | - | - | TRBV5-1 | TGCGCCAGCAGCTTGGATTCGAACAGGGGGGAGCTGTTTTTT | CASSLDSNRGELFF
TRBJ1-5 | - | - | TRBV30 | TGTGCCTGGGGAGGTACAGGGTACAATCAGCCCCAGCATTTT | CAWGGTGYNQPQHF
TRBJ2-2 | - | TRBD2 | TRBV5-1 | TGCGCCAGCAGCTTAACCCCGGGACTAGCCTTCAACACCGGGGAGCTGTTTTTT | CASSLTPGLAFNTGELFF
TRBJ1-1 | - | - | TRBV6-6 | TGTGCCAGCAGTCCCGGCCGCGGACAGACGAACACTGAAGCTTTCTTT | CASSPGRGQTNTEAFF
TRBJ2-3 | - | - | TRBV7-3 | TGTGCCAGCTCGGCGAGACTTGGGGATACGCAGTATTTT | CASSARLGDTQYF
TRBJ2-5 | - | - | TRBV5-4 | TGTGCCAGCAGCTTAAAGGGGGTCGGGGAGACCCAGTACTTC | CASSLKGVGETQYF
TRBJ2-6 | - | - | TRBV14 | TGTGCCAGCAGCCCCTTTTCTGGGGCCAACGTCCTGACTTTC | CASSPFSGANVLTF
TRBJ2-3 | - | - | TRBV14 | TGTGCCAGCACCACAACCCGAGCGGATACGCAGTATTTT | CASTTTRADTQYF
TRBJ1-1 | - | TRBD1 | TRBV29-1 | TGCAGCTCTAGGGGGACAGGGAACACTGAAGCTTTCTTT | CSSRGTGNTEAFF
TRBJ1-5 | - | - | TRBV7-2 | TGTGCCAGCAGCACCCAATGGGATCAGCCCCAGCATTTT | CASSTQWDQPQHF
TRBJ1-5 | once | - | TRBV20-1 | TGCAGTGCTGAACTTTCGGGGAACAATCAGCCCCAGCATTTT | CSAELSGNNQPQHF
TRBJ2-4 | - | - | TRBV7-9 | TGTGCCAGCAGCTTAGGAGACGGGGTGGATTGCTACTTC | CASSLGDGVDCYF
TRBJ2-5 | - | - | TRBV7-3 | TGTGCCAGCAGCCCCTCTCAAGAGACCCAGTACTTC | CASSPSQETQYF
TRBJ1-4 | - | TRBD1 | TRBV7-2 | TGTGCCAGCAGCTTAGTAGGGACAGGAAGGGAAAAACTGTTTTTT | CASSLVGTGREKLFF
TRBJ2-7 | - | - | TRBV29-1 | TGCAGCGTTGGGAACCGGGCCATGGGCTCCGAGCAGTACTTC | CSVGNRAMGSEQYF
TRBJ2-7 | - | - | TRBV7-2 | TGTGCCAGCAGGAAGGACGGACCCTACGAGCAGTACTTC | CASRKDGPYEQYF
TRBJ1-1 | - | - | TRBV5-1 | TGCGCCAGCAGCTTGGCCCTGGGACGGAACACTGAAGCTTTCTTT | CASSLALGRNTEAFF
TRBJ2-3 | - | TRBD2 | TRBV30 | TGTGCCTGGAGTGTAGGGCGGGGGGGCACAGATACGCAGTATTTT | CAWSVGRGGTDTQYF
TRBJ2-7 | few | TRBD2 | TRBV9 | TGTGCCAGCAGCGTAGCCAGCGGGACGGGCGAGCAGTACTTC | CASSVASGTGEQYF
TRBJ2-2 | - | - | TRBV5-1 | TGCGCCAGCAGCTTGAATACTCACCGAATTGGGACCGGGGAGCTGTTTTTT | CASSLNTHRIGTGELFF
TRBJ1-1 | few | - | TRBV2 | TGTGCCTCCCGCGGGAACACTGAAGCTTTCTTT | CASRGNTEAFF
TRBJ1-1 | - | - | TRBV11-3 | TGTGCCAGCAGCCCGGGGGGGGGACGGCTGAACACTGAAGCTTTCTTT | CASSPGGGRLNTEAFF
TRBJ1-3 | - | TRBD1 | TRBV20-1 | TGCAGTGCAAATCCAGGGGGCTCGAACACCATATATTTT | CSANPGGSNTIYF
TRBJ2-3 | - | - | TRBV12-3/TRBV12-4 | TGTGCCAGCAGCCCCACTAGCCCCGGCGCAGATACGCAGTATTTT | CASSPTSPGADTQYF
TRBJ1-1 | - | - | TRBV9 | TGTGCCAGCAGCGTAGGAGGGGGGCAACACACTGAAGCTTTCTTT | CASSVGGGQHTEAFF
TRBJ1-2 | - | - | TRBV7-2 | TGTGCCAGCAGCCCCGGTCCAGGGTACTATGGCTACACCTTC | CASSPGPGYYGYTF
TRBJ2-3 | - | - | TRBV12-3/TRBV12-4 | TGTGCCAGCAGTTTAGGTGGGAGGAACACAGATACGCAGTATTTT | CASSLGGRNTDTQYF
TRBJ2-6 | - | - | TRBV6-2/TRBV6-3 | TGTGCCAGCAGTTATCCGGACTCTGGGGCCAACGTCCTGACTTTC | CASSYPDSGANVLTF
TRBJ2-2 | - | - | TRBV7-9 | TGTGCCAGCAGCAGAACAGGGTCCACCGGGGAGCTGTTTTTT | CASSRTGSTGELFF
TRBJ2-3 | - | TRBD2 | TRBV7-2 | TGTGCCAGCAGCTTGACTAGCGGGGGGGCTGGAGATACGCAGTATTTT | CASSLTSGGAGDTQYF
TRBJ2-7 | few | - | TRBV6-6 | TGTGCCAGCAGTCCTCAGGCCCCCGAGCAGTACTTC | CASSPQAPEQYF
TRBJ2-7 | - | - | TRBV30 | TGTGCCTGGAGTAGGGGGACTGTAACCTACGAGCAGTACTTC | CAWSRGTVTYEQYF
TRBJ2-1 | - | - | TRBV2 | TGTGCCAGCAGTATAGTGTGGTTCAATGAGCAGTTCTTC | CASSIVWFNEQFF
TRBJ2-3 | - | TRBD2 | TRBV29-1 | TGCAGCGTTGTAGCGAGGCTAGCGGGGAGCACAGATACGCAGTATTTT | CSVVARLAGSTDTQYF
TRBJ2-1 | - | - | TRBV9 | TGTGCCAGCAGCGTAGGGGGGACGTACAATGAGCAGTTCTTC | CASSVGGTYNEQFF